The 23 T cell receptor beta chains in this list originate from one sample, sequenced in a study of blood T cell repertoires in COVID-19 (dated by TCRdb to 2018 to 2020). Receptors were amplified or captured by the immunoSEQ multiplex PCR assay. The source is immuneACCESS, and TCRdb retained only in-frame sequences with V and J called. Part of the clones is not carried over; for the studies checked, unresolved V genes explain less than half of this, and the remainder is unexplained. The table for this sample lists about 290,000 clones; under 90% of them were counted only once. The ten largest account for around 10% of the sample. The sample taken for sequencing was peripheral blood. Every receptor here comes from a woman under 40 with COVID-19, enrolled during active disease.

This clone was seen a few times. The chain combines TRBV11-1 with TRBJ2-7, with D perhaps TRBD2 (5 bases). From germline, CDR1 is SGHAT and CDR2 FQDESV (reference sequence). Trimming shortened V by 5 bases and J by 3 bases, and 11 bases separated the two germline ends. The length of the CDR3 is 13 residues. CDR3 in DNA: TGTGCCAGCAGCCACAGCGGACTCTACGAGCAGTACTTC. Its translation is CASSHSGLYEQYF.

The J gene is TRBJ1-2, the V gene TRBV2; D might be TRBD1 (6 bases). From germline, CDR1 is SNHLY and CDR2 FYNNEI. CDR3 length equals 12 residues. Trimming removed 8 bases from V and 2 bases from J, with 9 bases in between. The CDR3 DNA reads TGTGCCAGCCGGGACAACAACTATGGCTACACCTTC. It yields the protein CASRDNNYGYTF.

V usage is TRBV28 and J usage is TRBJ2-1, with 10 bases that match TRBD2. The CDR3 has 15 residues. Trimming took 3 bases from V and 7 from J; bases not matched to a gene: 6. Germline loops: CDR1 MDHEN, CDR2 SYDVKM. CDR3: CASSLGSGGPNEQFF. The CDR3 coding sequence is TGTGCCAGCAGTTTGGGTAGCGGGGGGCCGAATGAGCAGTTCTTC.

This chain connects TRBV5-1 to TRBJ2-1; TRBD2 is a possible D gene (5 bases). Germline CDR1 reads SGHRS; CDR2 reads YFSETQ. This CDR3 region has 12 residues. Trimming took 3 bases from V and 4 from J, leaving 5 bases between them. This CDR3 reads CASSSGYNEQFF. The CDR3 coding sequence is TGCGCCAGCAGCTCGGGATACAATGAGCAGTTCTTC.

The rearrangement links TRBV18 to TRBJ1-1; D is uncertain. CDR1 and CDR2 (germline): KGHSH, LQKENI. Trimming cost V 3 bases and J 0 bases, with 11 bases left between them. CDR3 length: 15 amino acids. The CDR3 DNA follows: TGTGCCAGCTCACCTCTCAGACAATTGAACACTGAAGCTTTCTTT. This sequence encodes CASSPLRQLNTEAFF.

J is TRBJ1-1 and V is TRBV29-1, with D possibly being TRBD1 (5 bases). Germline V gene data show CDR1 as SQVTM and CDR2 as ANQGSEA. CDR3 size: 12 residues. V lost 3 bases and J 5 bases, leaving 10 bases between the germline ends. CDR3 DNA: TGCAGCGTTGATGGCGGGGGTACTGAAGCTTTCTTT. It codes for CSVDGGGTEAFF.

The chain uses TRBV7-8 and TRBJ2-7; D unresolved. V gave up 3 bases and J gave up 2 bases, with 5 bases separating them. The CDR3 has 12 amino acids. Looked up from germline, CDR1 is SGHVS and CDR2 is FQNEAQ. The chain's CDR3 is CASSFSAYEQYF. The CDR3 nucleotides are TGTGCCAGCAGCTTCTCGGCCTACGAGCAGTACTTC.

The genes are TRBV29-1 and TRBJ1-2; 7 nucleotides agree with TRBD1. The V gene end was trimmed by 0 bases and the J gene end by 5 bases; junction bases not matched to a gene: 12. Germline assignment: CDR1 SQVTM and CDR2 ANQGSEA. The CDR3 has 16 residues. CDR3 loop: CSVEDSPDRVPYGYTF. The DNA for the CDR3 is TGCAGCGTTGAAGATAGCCCCGACAGGGTTCCATATGGCTACACCTTC.

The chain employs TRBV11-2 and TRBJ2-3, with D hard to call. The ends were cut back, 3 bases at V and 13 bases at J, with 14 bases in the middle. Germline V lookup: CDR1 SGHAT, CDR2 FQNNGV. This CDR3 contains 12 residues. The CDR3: CASSLMGPWEYF. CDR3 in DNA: TGTGCCAGCAGCTTGATGGGCCCCTGGGAGTATTTT.

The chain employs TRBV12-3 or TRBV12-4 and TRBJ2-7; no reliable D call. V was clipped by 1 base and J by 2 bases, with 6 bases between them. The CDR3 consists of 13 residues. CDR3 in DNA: TGTGCCAGCAGTTTAGAACTGGCCTACGAGCAGTACTTC. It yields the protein CASSLELAYEQYF.

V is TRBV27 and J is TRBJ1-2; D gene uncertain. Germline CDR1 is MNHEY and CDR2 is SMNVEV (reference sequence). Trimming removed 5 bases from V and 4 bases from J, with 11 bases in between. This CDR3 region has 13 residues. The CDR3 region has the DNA TGTGCCAGCAGTGCCTACCGCTTCTATGGCTACACCTTC. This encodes CASSAYRFYGYTF.

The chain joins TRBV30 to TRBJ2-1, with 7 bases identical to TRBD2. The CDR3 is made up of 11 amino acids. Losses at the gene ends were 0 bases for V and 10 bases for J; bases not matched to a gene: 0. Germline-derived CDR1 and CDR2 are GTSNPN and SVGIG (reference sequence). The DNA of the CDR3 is TGTGCCTGGAGTGTGGGACTAGAGCAGTTCTTC. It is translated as CAWSVGLEQFF. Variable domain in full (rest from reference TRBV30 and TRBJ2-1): SQTIHQWPATLVQPVGSPLSLECTVEGTSNPNLYWYRQAAGRGLQLLFYSVGIGQISSEVPQNLSASRPQDRQFILSSKKLLLSDSGFYLCAWSVGLEQFFGPGTRLTVL.

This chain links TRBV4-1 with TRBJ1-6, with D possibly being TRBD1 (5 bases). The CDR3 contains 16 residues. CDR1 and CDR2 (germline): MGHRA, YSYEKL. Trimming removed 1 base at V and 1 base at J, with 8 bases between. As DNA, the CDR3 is TGCGCCAGCAGCCAAGGGGGGGTTTCCTATAATTCACCCCTCCACTTT. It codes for CASSQGGVSYNSPLHF.

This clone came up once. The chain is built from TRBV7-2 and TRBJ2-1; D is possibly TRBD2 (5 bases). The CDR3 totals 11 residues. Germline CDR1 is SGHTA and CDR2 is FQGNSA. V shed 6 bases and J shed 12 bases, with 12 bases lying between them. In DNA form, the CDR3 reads TGTGCCAGCAGAACGGGATTATCGCAGTTCTTC. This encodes CASRTGLSQFF.

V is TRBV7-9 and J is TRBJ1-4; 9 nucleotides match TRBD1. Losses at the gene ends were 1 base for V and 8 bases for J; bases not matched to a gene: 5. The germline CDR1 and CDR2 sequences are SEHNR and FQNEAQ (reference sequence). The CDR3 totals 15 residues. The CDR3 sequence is CASSLGGTGNEKLFF. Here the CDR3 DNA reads TGTGCCAGCAGCTTAGGAGGGACAGGGAACGAAAAACTGTTTTTT.

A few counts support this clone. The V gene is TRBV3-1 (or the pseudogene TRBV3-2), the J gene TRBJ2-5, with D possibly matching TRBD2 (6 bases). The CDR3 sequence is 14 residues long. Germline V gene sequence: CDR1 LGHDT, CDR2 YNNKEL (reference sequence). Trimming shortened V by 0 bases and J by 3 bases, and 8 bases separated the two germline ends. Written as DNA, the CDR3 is TGTGCCAGCAGCCAAGACCTAGCGAAAGAGACCCAGTACTTC. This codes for CASSQDLAKETQYF.

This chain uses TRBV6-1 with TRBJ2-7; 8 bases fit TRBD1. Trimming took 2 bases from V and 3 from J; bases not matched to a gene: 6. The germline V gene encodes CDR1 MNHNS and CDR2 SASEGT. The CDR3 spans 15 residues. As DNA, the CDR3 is TGTGCCAGCAGTGAATTCCCCGGACAGGGCTACGAGCAGTACTTC. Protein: CASSEFPGQGYEQYF.

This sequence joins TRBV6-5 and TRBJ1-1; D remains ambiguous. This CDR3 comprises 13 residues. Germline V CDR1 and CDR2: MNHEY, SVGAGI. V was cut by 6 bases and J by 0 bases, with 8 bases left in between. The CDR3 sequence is CASSLYMNTEAFF. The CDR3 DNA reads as TGTGCCAGCAGCCTCTATATGAACACTGAAGCTTTCTTT.

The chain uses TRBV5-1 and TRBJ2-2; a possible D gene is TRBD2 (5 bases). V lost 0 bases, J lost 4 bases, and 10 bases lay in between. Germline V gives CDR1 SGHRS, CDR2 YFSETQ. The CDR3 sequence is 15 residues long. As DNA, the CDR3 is TGCGCCAGCAGCTTGGCCCTAGCCTCCACCGGGGAGCTGTTTTTT. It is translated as CASSLALASTGELFF.

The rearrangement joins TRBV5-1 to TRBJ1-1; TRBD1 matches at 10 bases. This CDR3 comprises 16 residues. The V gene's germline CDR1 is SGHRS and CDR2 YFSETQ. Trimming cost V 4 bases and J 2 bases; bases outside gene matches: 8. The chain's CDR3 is CASSGRQGAINTEAFF. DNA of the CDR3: TGCGCCAGCAGCGGAAGACAGGGGGCGATTAACACTGAAGCTTTCTTT. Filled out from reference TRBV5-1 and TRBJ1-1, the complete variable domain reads KAGVTQTPRYLIKTRGQQVTLSCSPISGHRSVSWYQQTPGQGLQFLFEYFSETQRNKGNFPGRFSGRQFSNSRSEMNVSTLELGDSALYLCASSGRQGAINTEAFFGQGTRLTVV.

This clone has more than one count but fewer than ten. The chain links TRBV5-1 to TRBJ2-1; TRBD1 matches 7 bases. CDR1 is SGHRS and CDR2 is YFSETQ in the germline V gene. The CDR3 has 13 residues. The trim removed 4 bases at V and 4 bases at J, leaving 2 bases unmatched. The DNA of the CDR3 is TGCGCCAGCAGCGGGGACAGATACAATGAGCAGTTCTTC. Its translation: CASSGDRYNEQFF.

CDR3 sequence (DNA): TGTGCCAGCAGTGATCTCTCCGAGCAGTACTTC. Its translation is CASSDLSEQYF. The rearrangement joins TRBV6-1 to TRBJ2-7; D call uncertain. The ends were cut back, 3 bases at V and 6 bases at J, with 6 bases in the middle. CDR1 and CDR2 from the germline V gene are MNHNS and SASEGT. This CDR3 is 11 amino acids long.

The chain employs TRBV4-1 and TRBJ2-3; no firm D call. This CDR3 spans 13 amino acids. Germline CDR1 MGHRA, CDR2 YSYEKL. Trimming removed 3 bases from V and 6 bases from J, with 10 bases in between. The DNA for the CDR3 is TGCGCCAGCAGCCAGCCTCCGAGGGATACGCAGTATTTT. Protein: CASSQPPRDTQYF.